This T cell receptor (beta chain) appears in the sequencing data of a study of blood T cell repertoires in COVID-19. Study at large: Italy, Spain and the United States were the sources of the convalescent and acute COVID-19 samples. T cells, B-cell-depleted T cells, or PBMCs provided the cDNA or gDNA that served as material.

The CDR3 has 16 amino acids. The germline CDR1 and CDR2 sequences are SGHRS and YFSETQ. V lost 2 bases and J 1 base, leaving 10 bases between the germline ends. Assay used: immunoSEQ multiplex PCR; TCRdb lists only in-frame clones, some missing. The sample carries 300,000 to 400,000 clones, 85% to 90% recorded once. The rearrangement links TRBV5-1 to TRBJ2-6, with D perhaps TRBD1 (6 bases). Sequencing was done on a sample of peripheral blood. This clonotype originated in a woman in her sixties or seventies with COVID-19, enrolled during active disease. The CDR3 DNA sequence: TGCGCCAGCAGCTTAAGCAGGGGATCTGGGGCCAACGTCCTGACTTTC. It translates to CASSLSRGSGANVLTF.